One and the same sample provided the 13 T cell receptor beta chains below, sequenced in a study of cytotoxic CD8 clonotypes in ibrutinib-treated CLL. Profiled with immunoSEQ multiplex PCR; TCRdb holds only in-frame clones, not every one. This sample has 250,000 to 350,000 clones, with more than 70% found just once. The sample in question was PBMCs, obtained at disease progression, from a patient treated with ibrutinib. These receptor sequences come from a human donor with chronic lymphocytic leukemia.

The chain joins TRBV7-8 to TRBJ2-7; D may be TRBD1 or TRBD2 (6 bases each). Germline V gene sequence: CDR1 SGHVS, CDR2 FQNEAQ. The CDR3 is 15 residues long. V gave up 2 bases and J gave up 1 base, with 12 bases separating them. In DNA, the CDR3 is TGTGCCAGCAGCTTAAGGGGGGTCGTTTCCTACGAGCAGTACTTC. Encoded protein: CASSLRGVVSYEQYF.

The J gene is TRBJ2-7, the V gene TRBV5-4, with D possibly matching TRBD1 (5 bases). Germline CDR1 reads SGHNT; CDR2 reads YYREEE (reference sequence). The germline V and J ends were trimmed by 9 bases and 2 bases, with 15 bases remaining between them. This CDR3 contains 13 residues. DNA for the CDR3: TGTGCCACCTCACGAGGCAGGGCCTACGAGCAGTACTTC. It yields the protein CATSRGRAYEQYF.

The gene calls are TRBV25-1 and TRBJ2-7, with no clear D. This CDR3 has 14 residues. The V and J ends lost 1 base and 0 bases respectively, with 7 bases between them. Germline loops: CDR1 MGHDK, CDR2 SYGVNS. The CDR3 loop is CASSESGSSYEQYF. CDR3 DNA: TGTGCCAGCAGTGAATCTGGCAGCTCCTACGAGCAGTACTTC.

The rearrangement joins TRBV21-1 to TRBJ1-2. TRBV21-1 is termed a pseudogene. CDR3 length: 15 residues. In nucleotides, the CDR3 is TGTGCCAGCAGCACCCGACCGGGACCCAACTATGGCTACACCTTC. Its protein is CASSTRPGPNYGYTF.

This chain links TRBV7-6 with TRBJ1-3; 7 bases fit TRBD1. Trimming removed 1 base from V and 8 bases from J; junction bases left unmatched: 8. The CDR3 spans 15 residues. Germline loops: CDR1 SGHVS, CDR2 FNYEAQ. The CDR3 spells CASSLGRQGLYTIYF. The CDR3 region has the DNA TGTGCCAGCAGCTTAGGCCGACAGGGCCTGTACACCATATATTTT.

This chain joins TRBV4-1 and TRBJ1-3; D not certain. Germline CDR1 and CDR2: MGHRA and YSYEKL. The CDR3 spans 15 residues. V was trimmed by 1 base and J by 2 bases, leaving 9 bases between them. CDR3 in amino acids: CASSQGEGAGNTIYF. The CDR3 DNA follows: TGCGCCAGCAGCCAAGGGGAGGGCGCTGGAAACACCATATATTTT.

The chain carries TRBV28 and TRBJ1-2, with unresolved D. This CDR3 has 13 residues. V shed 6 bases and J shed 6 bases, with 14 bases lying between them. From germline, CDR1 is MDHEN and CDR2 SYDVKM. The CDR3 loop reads CASSPAGFNGYTF. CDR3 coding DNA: TGTGCCAGCAGCCCCGCAGGCTTCAATGGCTACACCTTC.

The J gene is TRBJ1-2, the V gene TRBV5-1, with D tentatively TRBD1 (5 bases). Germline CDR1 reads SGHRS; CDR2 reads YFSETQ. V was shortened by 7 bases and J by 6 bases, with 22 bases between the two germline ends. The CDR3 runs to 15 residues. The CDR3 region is CASRNPGPGPDGYTF. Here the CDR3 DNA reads TGCGCCAGCCGCAACCCTGGTCCGGGGCCCGATGGCTACACCTTC.

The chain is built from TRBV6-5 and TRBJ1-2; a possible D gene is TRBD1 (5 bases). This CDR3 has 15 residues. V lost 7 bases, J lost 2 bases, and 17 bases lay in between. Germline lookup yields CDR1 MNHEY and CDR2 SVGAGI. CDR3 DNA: TGTGCCAGCACGGGGGTCAGGAGAGGAAACTATGGCTACACCTTC. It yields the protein CASTGVRRGNYGYTF.

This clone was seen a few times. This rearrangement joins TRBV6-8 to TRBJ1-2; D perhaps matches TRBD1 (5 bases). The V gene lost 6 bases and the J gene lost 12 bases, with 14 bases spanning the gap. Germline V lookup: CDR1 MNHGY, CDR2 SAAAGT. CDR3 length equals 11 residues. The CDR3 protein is CASSPGQGNTF. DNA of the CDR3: TGTGCCAGCAGCCCCGGTCAGGGTAACACCTTC.

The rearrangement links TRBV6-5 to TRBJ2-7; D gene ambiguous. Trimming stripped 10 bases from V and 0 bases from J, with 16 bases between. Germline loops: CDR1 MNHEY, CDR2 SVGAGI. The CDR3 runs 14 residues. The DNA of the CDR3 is TGTGCCACCTCACCCGCTGGCAGCTCCTACGAGCAGTACTTC. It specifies CATSPAGSSYEQYF.

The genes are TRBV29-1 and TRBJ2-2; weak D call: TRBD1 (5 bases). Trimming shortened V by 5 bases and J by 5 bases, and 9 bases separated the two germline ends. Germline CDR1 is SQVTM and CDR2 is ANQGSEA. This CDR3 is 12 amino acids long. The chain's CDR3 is CSVSGRTGELFF. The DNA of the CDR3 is TGCAGCGTTTCAGGGCGGACCGGGGAGCTGTTTTTT.

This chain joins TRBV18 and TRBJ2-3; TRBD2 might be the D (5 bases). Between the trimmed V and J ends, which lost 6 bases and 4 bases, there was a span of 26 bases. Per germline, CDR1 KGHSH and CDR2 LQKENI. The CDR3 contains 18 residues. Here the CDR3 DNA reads TGTGCCAGCTCCCCGTCGATCGGGAACCTTCCGGCGTCAGATACGCAGTATTTT. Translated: CASSPSIGNLPASDTQYF.